This TCR beta chain was identified in a study of early T cells in non-severe SARS-CoV-2 infection (dated by TCRdb to 2020 to 2022). About the full investigation: Because TCR sequencing was done on bulk RNA from unsorted whole blood, the alpha and beta chains could not be paired. Broader findings and caveats from the paper: VDJdb matching was skewed toward anti-spike CD8 responses and likely underestimated virus-specific expansions by missing private and CD4 specificities.

This was a case-control study nested in a cohort of healthcare workers in London, UK, who had nasopharyngeal swab PCR tests and blood samples taken every week. Healthcare workers were enrolled in the week of the UK lockdown, from 23 to 31 March 2020, and were followed every week for up to about 16 weeks. Libraries were made using 5' RACE. TCRdb shows the sequencer as NextSeq 500. The TCR library protocol attached unique molecular identifiers to individual cDNA molecules to correct for sequencing error and PCR bias. Both TCR alpha and beta chains were sequenced, and tight co-correlation was observed between alpha and beta sequence abundances in each sample. The authors' pipeline ran thus. Decombinator V4 was used to perform V gene, J gene and CDR3 annotation of TCR sequences. Expanded TCRs were defined as changing significantly between any two time points under a Poisson model with p below 0.0001. TCR abundances were normalised to the total number of TCRs sequenced in each sample and reported as counts per million. TRAV1-2 paired with TRAJ12, TRAJ20 or TRAJ33 defined MAIT TCRs, while TRAV10 paired with TRAJ18 defined iNKT TCRs. VDJdb, accessed on 1 November 2021, was searched for TCRs annotated for CMV, EBV and SARS-CoV-2, and TCRs annotated for more than one antigen were excluded. TCRdb applied fastp at Q25 and MiXCR to the public reads, then kept only in-frame beta chains. Identical CDR3 protein sequences are pooled into one entry, listed with their most common genes and DNA. The V and J calls follow TCRdb's processing rather than the paper's. The sample includes 65,000 to 75,000 distinct CDR3 sequences, with 11% observed a single time. Jointly, the top ten make up 3.5% to 4% of the sample.

Counted from cysteine to phenylalanine, this CDR3 has 10 amino acids. This entry keeps only the CDR3 DNA: 30 bases, framed from base 1. Cut back by 4 bases and 1 base, the V and J ends lie 2 bases apart. CDR1 and CDR2 are read off the germline V gene as SQVTM and ANQGSEA. Comments on this clonotype: Its binding antigen is unknown. Base qualities are not recorded, but no much larger clone differs from it by a single base.

The TCR comes from an adult who was a healthcare worker with PCR-confirmed SARS-CoV-2 infection or an uninfected control (not recorded which). Sample: whole blood. This sequence uses TRBV29-1 and TRBJ2-7; there is no confident call for the D gene. The bases read TGCAGCGTTGTATCCTACGAGCAGTACTTC. This sequence encodes CSVVSYEQYF.